A single sample is the source of the 10 T cell receptor beta chains below, sequenced in a study of T cell changes during pregnancy in multiple sclerosis. Method: immunoSEQ multiplex PCR; TCRdb's copy keeps in-frame clones and lacks some. This sample has fewer than 30,000 clones; 90% occur once, and the top ten carry 9.4%. The specimen comprised CD8+ T cells from peripheral blood mononuclear cells, sampled in the third trimester of pregnancy. These receptors all stem from a female donor in good health, enrolled as a control in a pregnancy study.

This clone has just one count. Additional DNA sequences in this sample encode the identical CDR3. The CDR3 nucleotides read TGTGCCAGCAGTGACTCTCCGGGGAGCACAGATACGCAGTATTTT. Its protein product is CASSDSPGSTDTQYF. This chain uses TRBV6-4 with TRBJ2-3; a possible D gene is TRBD2 (5 bases). The CDR3 has 15 residues. Germline lookup yields CDR1 MRHNA and CDR2 SNTAGT. Trimming shortened V by 0 bases and J by 0 bases, and 7 bases separated the two germline ends.

The chain joins TRBV27 to TRBJ1-1; D gene uncertain. The V and J ends lost 6 bases and 5 bases respectively, with 13 bases between them. Germline CDR1 and CDR2: MNHEY and SMNVEV (reference sequence). There are 13 residues in the CDR3. In DNA, the CDR3 is TGTGCCAGCAGATACCATCCTAGGACTGAAGCTTTCTTT. It codes for CASRYHPRTEAFF.

The chain uses TRBV27 and TRBJ1-2; 8 bases map to TRBD1. The CDR3 length is 15 residues. The ends lost 5 bases at V and 8 bases at J; junction bases unmatched: 13. The germline V gene encodes CDR1 MNHEY and CDR2 SMNVEV (reference sequence). Here the CDR3 DNA reads TGTGCCAGCAGTCCACCGGGACAGGCGAGGGGGGGCTACACCTTC. It translates to CASSPPGQARGGYTF.

V gene TRBV4-2 combines with J gene TRBJ2-3; maybe TRBD2 (6 bases). CDR3 size: 12 residues. Germline V lookup: CDR1 LGHNA, CDR2 YNFKEQ. Trimming took off 4 bases at V and 14 bases at J, with 16 bases between the two ends. CDR3 nucleotide sequence: TGTGCCAGCAGCCCCGGAGGGGAATATCGGTATTTT. Its protein product is CASSPGGEYRYF.

V gene TRBV7-9 combines with J gene TRBJ2-7; 9 bases are shared with TRBD1. The J segment lost 3 bases and the V segment lost 5 bases, leaving 14 bases of the junction unmatched. CDR3 length: 17 amino acids. The germline gives CDR1 SEHNR, CDR2 FQNEAQ (reference sequence). This chain's CDR3 is CASSQSLSGQGIYEQYF. In DNA form, the CDR3 reads TGTGCCAGCAGCCAAAGCCTATCGGGACAGGGTATCTACGAGCAGTACTTC.

The genes are TRBV29-1 and TRBJ2-1; weak D call: TRBD1 (6 bases). V lost 8 bases to trimming and J lost 10 bases, with 18 bases between them. Germline lookup yields CDR1 SQVTM and CDR2 ANQGSEA. The CDR3 is 12 amino acids. The CDR3 here is CSSYSGTWEQFF. The CDR3 DNA sequence: TGCAGCTCCTACTCCGGGACATGGGAGCAGTTCTTC.

V is TRBV6-1 and J is TRBJ1-6, with TRBD1 matching over 8 bases. The germline gives CDR1 MNHNS, CDR2 SASEGT. V lost 2 bases, J lost 8 bases, and 5 bases stayed unmatched. The CDR3 has 15 residues. CDR3 amino acids: CASSESTGDDSPLHF. For the CDR3, the DNA is TGTGCCAGCAGTGAATCGACAGGGGATGATTCACCCCTCCACTTT.

The J gene is TRBJ2-5, the V gene TRBV10-3; no reliable D call. V dropped 2 bases and J dropped 2 bases, with 6 bases sitting between them. The CDR3 is 13 residues long. Germline lookup yields CDR1 ENHRY and CDR2 SYGVKD. CDR3 protein: CAISEDTQETQYF. The DNA of the CDR3 is TGTGCCATCAGTGAGGACACTCAAGAGACCCAGTACTTC.

CDR3: CSVGRVGTGTEAFF. CDR3 DNA: TGCAGCGTTGGACGAGTCGGGACAGGTACTGAAGCTTTCTTT. The V and J genes are TRBV29-1 and TRBJ1-1; TRBD1 matches 8 bases. CDR1 is SQVTM and CDR2 is ANQGSEA in the germline V gene. CDR3 size: 14 residues. Germline trimming cut 4 bases from V and 5 bases from J; bases unmatched to any gene: 9.

The chain employs TRBV13 and TRBJ2-7, with TRBD1 matching 8 bases. Losses at the gene ends were 5 bases for V and 4 bases for J; bases not matched to a gene: 10. Germline CDR1 reads PRHDT; CDR2 reads FYEKMQ (reference sequence). There are 15 residues in the CDR3. In nucleotides, the CDR3 is TGTGCCAGCAGCCCTCGTCGGACAGGGATTTACGAGCAGTACTTC. It specifies CASSPRRTGIYEQYF.